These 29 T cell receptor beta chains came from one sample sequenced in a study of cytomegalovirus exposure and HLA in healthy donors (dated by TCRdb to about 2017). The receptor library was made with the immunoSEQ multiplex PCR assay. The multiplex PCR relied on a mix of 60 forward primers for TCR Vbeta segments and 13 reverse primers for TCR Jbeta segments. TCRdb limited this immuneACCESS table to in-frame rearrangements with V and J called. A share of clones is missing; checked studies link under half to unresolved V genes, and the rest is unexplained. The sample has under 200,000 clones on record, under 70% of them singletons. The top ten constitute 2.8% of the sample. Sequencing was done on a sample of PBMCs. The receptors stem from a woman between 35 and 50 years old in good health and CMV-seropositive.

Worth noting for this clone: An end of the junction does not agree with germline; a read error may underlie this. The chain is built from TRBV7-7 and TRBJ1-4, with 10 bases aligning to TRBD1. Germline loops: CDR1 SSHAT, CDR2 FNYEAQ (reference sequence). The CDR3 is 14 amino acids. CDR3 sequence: CASSPGTGVEKLFF. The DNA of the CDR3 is TGTGCTAGCAGCCCCGGGACAGGGGTGGAAAAACTGTTTTTT. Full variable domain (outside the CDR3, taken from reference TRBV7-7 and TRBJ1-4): GAGVSQSPRYKVTKRGQDVTLRCDPISSHATLYWYQQALGQGPEFLTYFNYEAQPDKSGLPSDRFSAERPEGSISTLTIQRTEQRDSAMYRCASSPGTGVEKLFFGSGTQLSVL.

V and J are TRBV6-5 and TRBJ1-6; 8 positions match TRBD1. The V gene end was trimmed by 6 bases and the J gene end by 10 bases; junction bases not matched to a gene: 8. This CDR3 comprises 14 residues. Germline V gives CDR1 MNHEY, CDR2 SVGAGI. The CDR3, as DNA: TGTGCCAGCAGCCCAGGACAGGGATGGTCACCCCTCCACTTT. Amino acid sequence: CASSPGQGWSPLHF.

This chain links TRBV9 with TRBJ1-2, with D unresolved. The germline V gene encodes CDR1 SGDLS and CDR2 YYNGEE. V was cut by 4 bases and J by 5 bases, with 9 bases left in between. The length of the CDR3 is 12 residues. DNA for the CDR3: TGTGCCAGCAGCCCGAGTGGTTATGGCTACACCTTC. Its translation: CASSPSGYGYTF.

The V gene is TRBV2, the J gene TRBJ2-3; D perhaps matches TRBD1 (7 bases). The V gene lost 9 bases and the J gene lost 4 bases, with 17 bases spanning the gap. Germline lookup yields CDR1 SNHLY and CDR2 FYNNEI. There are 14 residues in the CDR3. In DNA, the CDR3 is TGTGCCAGTATATACGGAGGGGGCGCAGATACGCAGTATTTT. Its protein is CASIYGGGADTQYF. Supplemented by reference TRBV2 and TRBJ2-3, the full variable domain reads EPEVTQTPSHQVTQMGQEVILRCVPISNHLYFYWYRQILGQKVEFLVSFYNNEISEKSEIFDDQFSVERPDGSNFTLKIRSTKLEDSAMYFCASIYGGGADTQYFGPGTRLTVL.

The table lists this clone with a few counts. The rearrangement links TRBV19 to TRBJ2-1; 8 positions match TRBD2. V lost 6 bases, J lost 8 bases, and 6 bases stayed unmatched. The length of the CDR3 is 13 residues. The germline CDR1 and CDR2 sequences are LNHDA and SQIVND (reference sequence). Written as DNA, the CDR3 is TGTGCCAGTAGGGGGACTAGGGGAGATGAGCAGTTCTTC. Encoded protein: CASRGTRGDEQFF.

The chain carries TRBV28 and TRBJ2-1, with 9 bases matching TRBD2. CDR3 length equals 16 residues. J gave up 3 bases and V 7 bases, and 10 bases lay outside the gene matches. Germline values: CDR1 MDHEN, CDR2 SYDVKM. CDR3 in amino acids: CASNPYSGSYYNEQFF. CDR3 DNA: TGTGCCAGCAACCCTTATAGCGGGAGTTACTACAATGAGCAGTTCTTC.

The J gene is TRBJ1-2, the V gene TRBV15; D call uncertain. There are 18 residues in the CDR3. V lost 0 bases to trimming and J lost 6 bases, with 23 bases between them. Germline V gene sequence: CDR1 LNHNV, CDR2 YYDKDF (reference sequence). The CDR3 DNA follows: TGTGCCACCAGCAGAGAAAGCCCGTTTAACTGGCACCGGGATGGCTACACCTTC. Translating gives CATSRESPFNWHRDGYTF.

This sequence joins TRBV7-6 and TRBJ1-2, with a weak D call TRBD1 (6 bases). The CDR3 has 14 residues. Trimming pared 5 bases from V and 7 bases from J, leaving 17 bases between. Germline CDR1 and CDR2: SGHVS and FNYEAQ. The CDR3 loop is CASSLQQGSGGYTF. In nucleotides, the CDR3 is TGTGCCAGCAGCCTACAACAGGGTTCTGGTGGCTACACCTTC.

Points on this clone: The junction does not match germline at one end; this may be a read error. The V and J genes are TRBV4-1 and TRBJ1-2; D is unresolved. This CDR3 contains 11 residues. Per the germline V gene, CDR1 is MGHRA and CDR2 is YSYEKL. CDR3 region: CAGSQGRGYTF. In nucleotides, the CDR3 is TGCGCCGGCAGCCAAGGCCGGGGCTACACCTTC.

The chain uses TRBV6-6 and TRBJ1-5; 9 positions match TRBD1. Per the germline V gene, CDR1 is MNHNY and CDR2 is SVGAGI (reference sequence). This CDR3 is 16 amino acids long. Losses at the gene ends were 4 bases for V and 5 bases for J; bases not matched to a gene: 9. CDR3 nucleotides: TGTGCCAGCAGTTCCAACAGGGGGCATAGGGATCAGCCCCAGCATTTT. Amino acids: CASSSNRGHRDQPQHF.

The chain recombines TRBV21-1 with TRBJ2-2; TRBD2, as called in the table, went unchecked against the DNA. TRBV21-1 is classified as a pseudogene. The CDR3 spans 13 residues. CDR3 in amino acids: CASGPGLPGELFF. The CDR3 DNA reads TGTGCCAGCGGACCGGGACTTCCGGGGGAGCTGTTTTTT.

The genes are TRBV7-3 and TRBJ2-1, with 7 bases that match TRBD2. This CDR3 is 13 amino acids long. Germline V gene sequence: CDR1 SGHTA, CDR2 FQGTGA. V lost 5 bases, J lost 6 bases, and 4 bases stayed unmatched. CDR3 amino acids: CASSPASGNEQFF. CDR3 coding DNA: TGTGCCAGCAGCCCGGCTAGCGGCAATGAGCAGTTCTTC.

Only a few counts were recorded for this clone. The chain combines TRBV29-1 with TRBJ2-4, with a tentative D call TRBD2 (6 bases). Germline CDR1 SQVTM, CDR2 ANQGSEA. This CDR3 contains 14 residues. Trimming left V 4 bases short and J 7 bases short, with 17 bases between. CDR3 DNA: TGCAGCGTTGCCCTTGACGGGAGTGCGAACATTCAGTACTTC. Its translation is CSVALDGSANIQYF.

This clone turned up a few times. CDR3 sequence: CASSLSAISGNTIYF. In DNA form, the CDR3 reads TGTGCCAGCAGTTTAAGCGCCATCTCTGGAAACACCATATATTTT. The chain couples TRBV28 to TRBJ1-3; unclear D gene. Germline CDR1 reads MDHEN; CDR2 reads SYDVKM. The CDR3 runs to 15 residues. V was pared by 2 bases and J by 0 bases, with 8 bases between.

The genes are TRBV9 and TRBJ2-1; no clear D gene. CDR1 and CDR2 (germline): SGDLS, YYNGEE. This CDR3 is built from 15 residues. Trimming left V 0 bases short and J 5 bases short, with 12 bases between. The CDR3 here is CASSVAVSLHNEQFF. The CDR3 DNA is TGTGCCAGCAGCGTAGCCGTTAGCCTGCACAATGAGCAGTTCTTC.

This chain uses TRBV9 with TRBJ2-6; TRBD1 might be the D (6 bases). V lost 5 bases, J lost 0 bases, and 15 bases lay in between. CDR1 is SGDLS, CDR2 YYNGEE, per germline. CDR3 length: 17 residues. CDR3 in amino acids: CASSQQGIRSGANVLTF. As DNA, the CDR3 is TGTGCCAGCAGTCAACAGGGTATCCGCTCTGGGGCCAACGTCCTGACTTTC. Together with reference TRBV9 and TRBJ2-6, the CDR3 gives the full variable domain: DSGVTQTPKHLITATGQRVTLRCSPRSGDLSVYWYQQSLDQGLQFLIQYYNGEERAKGNILERFSAQQFPDLHSELNLSSLELGDSALYFCASSQQGIRSGANVLTFGAGSRLTVL.

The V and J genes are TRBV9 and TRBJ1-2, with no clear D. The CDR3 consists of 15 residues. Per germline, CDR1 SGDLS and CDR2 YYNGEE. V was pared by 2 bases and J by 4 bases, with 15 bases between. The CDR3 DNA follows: TGTGCCAGCAGCGTGGAAGAGGGCTTGGTCTATGGCTACACCTTC. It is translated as CASSVEEGLVYGYTF.

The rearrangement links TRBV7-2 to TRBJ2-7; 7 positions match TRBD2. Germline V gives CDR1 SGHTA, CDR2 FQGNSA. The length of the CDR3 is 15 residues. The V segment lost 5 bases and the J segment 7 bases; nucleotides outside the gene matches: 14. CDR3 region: CASSRVAGAGGEQYF. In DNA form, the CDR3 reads TGTGCCAGCAGCCGTGTCGCGGGAGCCGGTGGGGAGCAGTACTTC.

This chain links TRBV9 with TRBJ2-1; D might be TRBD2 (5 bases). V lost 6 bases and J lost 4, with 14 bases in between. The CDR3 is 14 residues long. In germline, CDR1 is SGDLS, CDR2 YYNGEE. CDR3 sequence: CASTDGRGYNEQFF. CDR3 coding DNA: TGTGCCAGCACCGATGGACGCGGGTACAATGAGCAGTTCTTC.

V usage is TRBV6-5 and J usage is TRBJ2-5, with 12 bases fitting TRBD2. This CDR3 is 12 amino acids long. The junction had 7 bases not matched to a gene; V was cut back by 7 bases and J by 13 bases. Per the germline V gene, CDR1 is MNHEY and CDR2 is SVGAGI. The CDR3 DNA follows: TGTGCCAGCATCTCTCGGACTAGCGGGGCGTACTTC. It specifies CASISRTSGAYF.

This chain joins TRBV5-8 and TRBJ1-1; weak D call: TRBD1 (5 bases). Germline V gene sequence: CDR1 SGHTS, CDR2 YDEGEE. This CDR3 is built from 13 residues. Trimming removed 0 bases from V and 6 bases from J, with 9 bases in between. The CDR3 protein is CASSLGGGPEAFF. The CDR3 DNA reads TGTGCCAGCAGCTTGGGGGGGGGACCTGAAGCTTTCTTT. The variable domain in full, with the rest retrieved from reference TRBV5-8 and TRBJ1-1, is EAGVTQSPTHLIKTRGQQATLRCSPISGHTSVYWYQQALGLGLQFLLWYDEGEERNRGNFPPRFSGRQFPNYSSELNVNALELEDSALYLCASSLGGGPEAFFGQGTRLTVV.

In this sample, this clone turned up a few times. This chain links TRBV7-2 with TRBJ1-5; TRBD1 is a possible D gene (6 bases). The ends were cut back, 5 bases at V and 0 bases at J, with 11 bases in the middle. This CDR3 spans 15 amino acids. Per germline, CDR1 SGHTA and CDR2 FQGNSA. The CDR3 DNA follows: TGTGCCAGCAGCACCTACAGGGATAGCAATCAGCCCCAGCATTTT. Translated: CASSTYRDSNQPQHF. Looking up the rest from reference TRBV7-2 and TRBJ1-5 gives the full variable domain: GAGVSQSPSNKVTEKGKDVELRCDPISGHTALYWYRQSLGQGLEFLIYFQGNSAPDKSGLPSDRFSAERTGGSVSTLTIQRTQQEDSAVYLCASSTYRDSNQPQHFGDGTRLSIL.

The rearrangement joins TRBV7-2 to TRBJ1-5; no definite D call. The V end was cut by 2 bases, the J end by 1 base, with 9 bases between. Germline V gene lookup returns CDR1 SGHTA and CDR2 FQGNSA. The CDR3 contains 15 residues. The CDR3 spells CASSLWLQSNQPQHF. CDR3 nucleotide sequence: TGTGCCAGCAGCTTATGGCTTCAGAGCAATCAGCCCCAGCATTTT.

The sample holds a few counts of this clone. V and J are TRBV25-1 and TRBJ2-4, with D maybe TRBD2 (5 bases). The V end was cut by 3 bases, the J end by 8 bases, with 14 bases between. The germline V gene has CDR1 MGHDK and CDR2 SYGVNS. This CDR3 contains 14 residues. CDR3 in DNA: TGTGCCAGCAGTGACGCAGCGGAGAGGGACATTCAGTACTTC. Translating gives CASSDAAERDIQYF.

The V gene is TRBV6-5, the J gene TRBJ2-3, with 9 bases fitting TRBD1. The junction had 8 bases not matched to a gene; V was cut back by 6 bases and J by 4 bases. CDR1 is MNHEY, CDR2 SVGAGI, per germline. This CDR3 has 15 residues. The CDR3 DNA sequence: TGTGCCAGCAGGAATTCCGGGACAGGGTCAGATACGCAGTATTTT. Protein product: CASRNSGTGSDTQYF.

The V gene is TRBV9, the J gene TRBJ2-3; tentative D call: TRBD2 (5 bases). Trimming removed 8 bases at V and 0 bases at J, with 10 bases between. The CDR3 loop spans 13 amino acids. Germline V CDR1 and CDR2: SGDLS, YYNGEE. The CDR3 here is CASSRGSTDTQYF. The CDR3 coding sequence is TGTGCCAGTTCTCGAGGGAGCACAGATACGCAGTATTTT.

The CDR3 DNA reads TGTGCCAGCAGCGCCTTGCGGGCGACTAATGAAAAACTGTTTTTT. Its protein product is CASSALRATNEKLFF. The rearrangement joins TRBV7-9 to TRBJ1-4, with D hard to call. Germline CDR1 is SEHNR and CDR2 is FQNEAQ (reference sequence). V was trimmed by 5 bases and J by 2 bases, leaving 12 bases between them. The CDR3 extends over 15 amino acids.

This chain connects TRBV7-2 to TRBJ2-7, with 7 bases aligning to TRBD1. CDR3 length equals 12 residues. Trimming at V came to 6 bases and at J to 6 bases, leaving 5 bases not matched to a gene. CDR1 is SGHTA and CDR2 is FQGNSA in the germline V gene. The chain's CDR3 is CASSPTGAEQYF. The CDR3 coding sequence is TGTGCCAGCAGTCCCACAGGGGCCGAGCAGTACTTC.

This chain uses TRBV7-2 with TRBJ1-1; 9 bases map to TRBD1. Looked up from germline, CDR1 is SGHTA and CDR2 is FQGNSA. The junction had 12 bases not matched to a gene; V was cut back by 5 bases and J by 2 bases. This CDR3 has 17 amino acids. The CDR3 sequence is CASSPFLQDRGNTEAFF. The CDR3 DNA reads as TGTGCCAGCAGCCCCTTCCTTCAGGACAGGGGAAACACTGAAGCTTTCTTT.